One and the same sample provided the 12 T cell receptor beta chains below, sequenced in a study of Ad26.COV2.S vaccination and SARS-CoV-2 variants (dated by TCRdb to 2020 to 2023). The library was obtained by the immunoSEQ multiplex PCR assay. In its TCRdb copy, this immuneACCESS table keeps in-frame sequences only and misses some clones. Where compared with another copy, unresolved V genes explain less than half of these, and the others have no known cause. The sample includes hundreds of thousands of clones, with 75% to 90% observed a single time. Of the sample, around 10% falls within the top ten clones. Per the publication, the treatment or condition label means: some 20 received Ad26.COV2.S at low or high dose, single or two shots; 5 received placebo; per-sample allocation not given. For vaccine and placebo recipients, the sequenced repertoires came from samples collected on day 63 after the first injection.

Specimen: peripheral blood, collected in a trial of Ad26.COV2.S vaccine versus placebo. The origin of the receptors is a person between 18 and 59 years old who received the Ad26.COV2.S COVID-19 vaccine or a placebo.

The CDR3 DNA follows: TGTGCCAGTAGATTCGGGGGGGATACTAGCGGGAGGTCCTACGAGCAGTACTTC. Its protein is CASRFGGDTSGRSYEQYF. The rearrangement uses TRBV19 and TRBJ2-7, with 12 nucleotides matching TRBD2. J lost 1 base, V lost 6 bases, and 13 bases had no gene match. The CDR3 has 18 residues. The germline CDR1 and CDR2 sequences are LNHDA and SQIVND (reference sequence).

This clone was seen just once. The J gene is TRBJ2-3, the V gene TRBV5-6; 8 nucleotides align to TRBD1. With V trimmed by 7 bases and J by 1 base, 8 bases remained unmatched. The CDR3 consists of 15 residues. Germline V gene data show CDR1 as SGHDT and CDR2 as YYEEEE. The CDR3 loop reads CASDFRGRGTDTQYF. DNA for the CDR3: TGTGCCAGCGACTTCAGGGGGCGAGGCACAGATACGCAGTATTTT.

Of note for this clone: The same CDR3 is also encoded by other DNA sequences in this sample. J is TRBJ1-1 and V is TRBV6-5; TRBD1 might be the D (5 bases). Germline V gene data show CDR1 as MNHEY and CDR2 as SVGAGI. This CDR3 contains 13 residues. V lost 5 bases and J 1 base, leaving 8 bases between the germline ends. The CDR3: CASSRQGNTEAFF. The CDR3 region has the DNA TGTGCCAGCAGTCGGCAGGGGAACACTGAAGCTTTCTTT.

The J gene is TRBJ2-6, the V gene TRBV7-9; D gene unclear. Germline values: CDR1 SEHNR, CDR2 FQNEAQ (reference sequence). V lost 2 bases and J 0 bases, leaving 11 bases between the germline ends. The length of the CDR3 is 17 residues. CDR3 region: CASSLLAEHSGANVLTF. DNA for the CDR3: TGTGCCAGCAGCTTACTGGCAGAACACTCTGGGGCCAACGTCCTGACTTTC.

The chain has TRBV3-1 (or the pseudogene TRBV3-2) and TRBJ1-2, with 8 bases identical to TRBD1. The CDR3 consists of 13 residues. J gave up 7 bases and V 4 bases, and 5 bases lay outside the gene matches. Per the germline V gene, CDR1 is LGHDT and CDR2 is YNNKEL (reference sequence). The CDR3 DNA reads as TGTGCCAGCAGCCCGGACAGGGCGGGTGGCTACACCTTC. Translated, it gives CASSPDRAGGYTF.

This chain links TRBV5-1 with TRBJ2-7; 7 bases fit TRBD1. Unmatched junction bases numbered 9, after V lost 4 bases and J lost 5 bases. Germline values: CDR1 SGHRS, CDR2 YFSETQ. CDR3 length: 14 residues. CDR3 residues: CASSRRQGFDEQYF. The DNA for the CDR3 is TGCGCCAGCAGCCGACGACAGGGATTCGACGAGCAGTACTTC. The complete variable domain, with remaining parts taken from reference TRBV5-1 and TRBJ2-7, reads KAGVTQTPRYLIKTRGQQVTLSCSPISGHRSVSWYQQTPGQGLQFLFEYFSETQRNKGNFPGRFSGRQFSNSRSEMNVSTLELGDSALYLCASSRRQGFDEQYFGPGTRLTVT.

The V gene is TRBV9, the J gene TRBJ1-1; D is unresolved. There are 17 residues in the CDR3. From germline, CDR1 is SGDLS and CDR2 YYNGEE. V was clipped by 3 bases and J by 4 bases, with 22 bases between them. In DNA, the CDR3 is TGTGCCAGCAGCGGCCACAGAGCCCGGATCGAAGGCACTGAAGCTTTCTTT. Its protein product is CASSGHRARIEGTEAFF.

Here the CDR3 reads CASSQTIGGSPYEQYF. Here the CDR3 DNA reads TGTGCCAGCAGCCAGACAATCGGGGGGTCCCCCTACGAGCAGTACTTC. The rearrangement links TRBV4-2 to TRBJ2-7; TRBD2 matches 7 bases. The germline V gene has CDR1 LGHNA and CDR2 YNFKEQ. V was pared by 3 bases and J by 2 bases, with 10 bases of the junction left unmatched. The CDR3 is 16 amino acids.

V usage is TRBV4-1 and J usage is TRBJ2-7, with no clear D. Between the trimmed V and J ends, which lost 0 bases and 0 bases, there was a span of 6 bases. From germline, CDR1 is MGHRA and CDR2 YSYEKL. The CDR3 is made up of 14 amino acids. As DNA, the CDR3 is TGCGCCAGCAGCCAAGATAACCTCTCCTACGAGCAGTACTTC. Its translation: CASSQDNLSYEQYF.

The rearrangement links TRBV7-9 to TRBJ2-5, with TRBD2 identical over 8 bases. The CDR3 totals 15 residues. V shed 5 bases and J 1 base; nucleotides not matched to a gene: 6. Germline V lookup: CDR1 SEHNR, CDR2 FQNEAQ (reference sequence). Written as DNA, the CDR3 is TGTGCCAGCAGCCCCGGGGGGGGCCCCCAAGAGACCCAGTACTTC. Amino acids: CASSPGGGPQETQYF.

The J gene is TRBJ2-1, the V gene TRBV7-8; 7 nucleotides align to TRBD2. Germline V gene lookup returns CDR1 SGHVS and CDR2 FQNEAQ. CDR3 length: 12 amino acids. Trimming cost V 1 base and J 12 bases; bases outside gene matches: 3. The CDR3 spells CASSLGTSWQFF. The CDR3, as DNA: TGTGCCAGCAGCTTAGGGACTAGTTGGCAGTTCTTC.

The V gene is TRBV30, the J gene TRBJ1-2; D not resolved. Looked up from germline, CDR1 is GTSNPN and CDR2 is SVGIG (reference sequence). The ends were cut back, 0 bases at V and 0 bases at J, with 8 bases in the middle. The CDR3 is 14 residues long. Written as DNA, the CDR3 is TGTGCCTGGAGTGTACTCCCATCTAACTATGGCTACACCTTC. It encodes CAWSVLPSNYGYTF.